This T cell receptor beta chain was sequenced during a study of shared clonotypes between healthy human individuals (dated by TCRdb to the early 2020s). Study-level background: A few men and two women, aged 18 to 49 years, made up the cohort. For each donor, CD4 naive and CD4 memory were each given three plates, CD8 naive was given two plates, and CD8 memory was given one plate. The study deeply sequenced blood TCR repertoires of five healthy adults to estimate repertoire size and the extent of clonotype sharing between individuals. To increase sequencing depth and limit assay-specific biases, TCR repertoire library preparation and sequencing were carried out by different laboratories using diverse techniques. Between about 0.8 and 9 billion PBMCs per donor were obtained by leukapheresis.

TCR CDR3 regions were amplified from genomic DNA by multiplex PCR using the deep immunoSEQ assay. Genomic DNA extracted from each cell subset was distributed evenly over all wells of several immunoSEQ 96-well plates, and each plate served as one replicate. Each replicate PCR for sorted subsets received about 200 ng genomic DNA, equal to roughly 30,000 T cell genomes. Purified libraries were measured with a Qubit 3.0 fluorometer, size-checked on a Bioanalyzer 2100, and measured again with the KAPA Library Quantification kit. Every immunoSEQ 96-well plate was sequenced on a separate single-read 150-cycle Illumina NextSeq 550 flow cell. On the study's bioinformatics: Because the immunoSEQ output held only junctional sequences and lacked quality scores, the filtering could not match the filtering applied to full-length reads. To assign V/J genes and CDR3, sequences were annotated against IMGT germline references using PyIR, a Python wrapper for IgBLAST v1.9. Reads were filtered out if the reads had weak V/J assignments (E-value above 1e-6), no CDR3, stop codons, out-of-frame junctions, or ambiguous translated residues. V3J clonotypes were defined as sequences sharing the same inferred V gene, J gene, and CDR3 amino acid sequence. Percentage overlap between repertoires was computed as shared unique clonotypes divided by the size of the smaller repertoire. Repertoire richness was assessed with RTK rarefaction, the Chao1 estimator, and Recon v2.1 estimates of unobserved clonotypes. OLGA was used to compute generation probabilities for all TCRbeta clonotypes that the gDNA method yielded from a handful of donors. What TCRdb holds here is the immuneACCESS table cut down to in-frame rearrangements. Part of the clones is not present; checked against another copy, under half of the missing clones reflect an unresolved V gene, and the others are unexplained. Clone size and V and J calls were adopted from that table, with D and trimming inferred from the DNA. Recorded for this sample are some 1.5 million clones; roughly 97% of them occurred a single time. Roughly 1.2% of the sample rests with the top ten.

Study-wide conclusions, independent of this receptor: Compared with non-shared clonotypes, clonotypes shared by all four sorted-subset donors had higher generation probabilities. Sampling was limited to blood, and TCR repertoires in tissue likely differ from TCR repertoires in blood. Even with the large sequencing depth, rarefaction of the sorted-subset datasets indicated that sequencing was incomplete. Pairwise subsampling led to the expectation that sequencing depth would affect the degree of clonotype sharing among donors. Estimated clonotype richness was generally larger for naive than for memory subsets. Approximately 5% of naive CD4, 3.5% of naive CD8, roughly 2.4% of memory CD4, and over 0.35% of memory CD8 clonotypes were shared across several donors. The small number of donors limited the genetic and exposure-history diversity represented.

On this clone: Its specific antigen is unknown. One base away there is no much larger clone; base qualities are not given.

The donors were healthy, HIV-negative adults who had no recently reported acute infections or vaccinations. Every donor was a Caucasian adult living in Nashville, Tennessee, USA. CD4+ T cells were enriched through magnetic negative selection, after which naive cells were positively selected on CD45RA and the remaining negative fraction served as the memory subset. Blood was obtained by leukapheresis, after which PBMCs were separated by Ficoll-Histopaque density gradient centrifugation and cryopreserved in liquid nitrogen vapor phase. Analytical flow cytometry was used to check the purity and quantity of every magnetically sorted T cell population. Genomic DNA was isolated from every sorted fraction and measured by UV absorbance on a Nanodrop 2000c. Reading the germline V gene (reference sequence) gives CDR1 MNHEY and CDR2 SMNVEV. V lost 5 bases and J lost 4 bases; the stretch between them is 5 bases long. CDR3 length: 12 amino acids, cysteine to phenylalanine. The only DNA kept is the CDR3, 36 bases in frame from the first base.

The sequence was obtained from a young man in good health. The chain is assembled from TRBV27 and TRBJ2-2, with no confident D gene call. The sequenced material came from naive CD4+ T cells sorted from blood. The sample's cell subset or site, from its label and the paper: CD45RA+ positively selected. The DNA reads TGTGCCAGCAGTCGAGTCACCGGGGAGCTGTTTTTT. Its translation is CASSRVTGELFF.